The sequence of this TCR beta chain was determined in a study of T cells in Graves' hyperthyroidism and ophthalmopathy. This clonotype was seen at least ten times. The CDR3 sequence is 15 residues long. V trimming: 4 bases; J trimming: 2 bases; junction bases outside the gene matches: 5. Germline V CDR1 and CDR2: SGHTA, FQGNSA. The source material, RNA transcripts, was used to amplify TCR beta CDR3 regions. Initially, a first-round RT-PCR of the TCR CDR3 employed the HTBI primer set. TCRdb re-called the multiplex PCR reads through MiXCR, storing one row per CDR3 protein. The sample includes about 480,000 distinct CDR3 sequences, approximately 25% of them seen just once.

The source material was blood. The chain combines TRBV7-2 with TRBJ2-5; 9 positions agree with TRBD2. The sequence came from a woman younger than 45 with Graves' ophthalmopathy. The CDR3 is CASSSSGGYQETQYF. The CDR3 bases are TGTGCCAGCAGCTCGAGCGGGGGGTATCAAGAGACCCAGTACTTC.